These T cell receptor beta chains were read from a single sample in a study of blood T cell repertoires in COVID-19. The data were produced by immunoSEQ multiplex PCR, yet TCRdb's version contains in-frame clones alone and is incomplete. This sample has about 520,000 clones, with approximately 83% found just once. Sequencing was done on a sample of peripheral blood. The source is a human donor in a cohort sampled during active COVID-19. The CDR3 runs from the conserved cysteine through the conserved F or W. A D gene is named only where the DNA matches it firmly. A clone size is listed for some rows: how often the clone was seen (once, few, many), or a class if it is expanded.

CASRNYEQYF	TGTGCCAGCCGTAACTACGAGCAGTACTTC	TRBV27	TRBJ2-7	.	.
CASSKDGDRAYEQYF	TGTGCCAGCAGCAAAGATGGAGACAGAGCCTACGAGCAGTACTTC	TRBV21-1	TRBJ2-7	.	.
CASSYSPDRANSPLHF	TGTGCCAGCAGTTACTCGCCCGACAGGGCGAATTCACCCCTCCACTTT	TRBV6-5	TRBJ1-6	.	TRBD1
CASSLGQGSYEQYF	TGTGCCAGCAGTTTGGGACAGGGGTCCTACGAGCAGTACTTC	TRBV6-6	TRBJ2-7	once	TRBD1
CAISQVDLAWGTGELFF	TGTGCCATCAGTCAAGTAGATCTAGCGTGGGGCACCGGGGAGCTGTTTTTT	TRBV10-3	TRBJ2-2	.	.
CASSLRLAGTGELFF	TGTGCCAGCAGTTTAAGGCTAGCTGGTACCGGGGAGCTGTTTTTT	TRBV28	TRBJ2-2	.	.
CASSPEERAGDIQYF	TGTGCCAGCAGCCCAGAGGAAAGGGCCGGGGACATTCAGTACTTC	TRBV21-1	TRBJ2-4	.	.
CSVEAPGTEAFF	TGCAGCGTTGAAGCCCCGGGCACTGAAGCTTTCTTT	TRBV29-1	TRBJ1-1	.	.
CASSQDSGGSYNSPLHF	TGCGCCAGCAGCCAAGATTCAGGGGGCAGCTATAATTCACCCCTCCACTTT	TRBV4-1	TRBJ1-6	.	TRBD1
CAISGPGEEVNYGYTF	TGTGCCATCAGTGGCCCAGGGGAAGAAGTTAACTATGGCTACACCTTC	TRBV10-3	TRBJ1-2	.	.
CASSLYSNQPQHF	TGTGCCAGCAGCTTATATAGCAATCAGCCCCAGCATTTT	TRBV5-5	TRBJ1-5	.	.
CASSPKASGANVLTF	TGTGCCAGCAGCCCAAAAGCCTCTGGGGCCAACGTCCTGACTTTC	TRBV11-2	TRBJ2-6	.	.
CASTKNRGVNYGYTF	TGTGCCAGCACCAAAAACAGGGGTGTTAACTATGGCTACACCTTC	TRBV21-1	TRBJ1-2	.	.
CASSSAGTGGKIEQFF	TGTGCCAGCAGCTCAGCCGGGACAGGGGGAAAAATTGAGCAGTTCTTC	TRBV9	TRBJ2-1	.	TRBD1
CASSFSTSRAEQFF	TGTGCCAGCAGCTTTAGTACTAGCCGTGCTGAGCAGTTCTTC	TRBV25-1	TRBJ2-1	.	.
CASSSPTGQINTEAFF	TGTGCCAGCAGTTCCCCCACCGGACAGATAAACACTGAAGCTTTCTTT	TRBV28	TRBJ1-1	.	.
CSASSGRRAYEQYF	TGCAGCGCCTCCAGCGGGAGAAGGGCCTACGAGCAGTACTTC	TRBV29-1	TRBJ2-7	.	TRBD2
CASSQRHVNTEAFF	TGTGCCAGCAGCCAAAGACACGTGAACACTGAAGCTTTCTTT	TRBV3-1/TRBV3-2	TRBJ1-1	.	.
CASSVGQGRGYGYTF	TGTGCCAGCAGCGTAGGGCAGGGAAGAGGTTATGGCTACACCTTC	TRBV9	TRBJ1-2	.	.
CASSPWGEGPYNEQFF	TGTGCCAGTAGTCCTTGGGGGGAGGGCCCCTACAATGAGCAGTTCTTC	TRBV19	TRBJ2-1	.	TRBD2
CAISEERNEQFF	TGTGCCATCAGTGAAGAACGGAATGAGCAGTTCTTC	TRBV10-3	TRBJ2-1	.	.
CASSDYGSIENEQFF	TGTGCCAGCAGTGACTACGGGAGTATCGAAAATGAGCAGTTCTTC	TRBV6-4	TRBJ2-1	.	.
CASRDRAIFYYGYTF	TGCGCCAGCAGAGACAGGGCAATTTTCTACTATGGCTACACCTTC	TRBV10-2	TRBJ1-2	.	TRBD1
CASSPGQGNSYEQYF	TGCGCCAGCAGCCCGGGACAGGGCAATTCCTACGAGCAGTACTTC	TRBV5-1	TRBJ2-7	.	TRBD1
CATISAGPLQHF	TGTGCCACCATATCTGCAGGGCCGCTCCAGCATTTT	TRBV28	TRBJ1-5	.	.
CATSPGANYGYTF	TGTGCCACCTCCCCGGGGGCTAACTATGGCTACACCTTC	TRBV18	TRBJ1-2	.	.
CASSLMGTGVGQPQHF	TGTGCCAGCAGCTTAATGGGGACAGGGGTCGGTCAGCCCCAGCATTTT	TRBV7-8	TRBJ1-5	once	TRBD1
CATSRLRNTIYF	TGTGCCACCTCACGGTTGAGAAACACCATATATTTT	TRBV19	TRBJ1-3	.	.
CASSEGGPGEKLFF	TGTGCCAGCAGTGAGGGTGGGCCGGGGGAAAAACTGTTTTTT	TRBV28	TRBJ1-4	.	.
CASSFPLAGGYYEQYF	TGTGCCAGCAGTTTCCCGCTAGCGGGAGGGTACTACGAGCAGTACTTC	TRBV28	TRBJ2-7	.	TRBD2
CASSPPTGGYTF	TGTGCCAGCAGTCCCCCGACAGGAGGCTACACCTTC	TRBV27	TRBJ1-2	.	.
CASSSGTSGGYNEQFF	TGTGCCAGCAGCTCGGGAACTAGCGGGGGATACAATGAGCAGTTCTTC	TRBV7-2	TRBJ2-1	.	TRBD2
CASSRGQGFYGYTF	TGTGCCAGCAGTCGGGGACAGGGCTTTTATGGCTACACCTTC	TRBV7-2	TRBJ1-2	.	TRBD1
CASLQSTSYNEQFF	TGTGCCAGCTTACAGAGTACTTCCTACAATGAGCAGTTCTTC	TRBV2	TRBJ2-1	few	.
CATILAGADTQYF	TGTGCCACCATTCTAGCGGGAGCCGATACGCAGTATTTT	TRBV25-1	TRBJ2-3	.	TRBD2
CASSATGVGEQYF	TGTGCCAGCAGCGCGACAGGGGTTGGGGAGCAGTACTTC	TRBV9	TRBJ2-7	.	TRBD1
CASSQGQGVETQYF	TGCGCCAGCAGCCAAGGGCAGGGGGTAGAGACCCAGTACTTC	TRBV4-1	TRBJ2-5	.	TRBD1
CASSLVGLAGVGEQYF	TGTGCCAGCAGCTTAGTAGGTCTAGCGGGAGTGGGCGAGCAGTACTTC	TRBV7-2	TRBJ2-7	.	TRBD2
CASSYEDVREQYF	TGTGCCAGCAGTTACGAGGATGTGCGCGAGCAGTACTTC	TRBV6-6	TRBJ2-7	.	.
CASSELVRLPEDQPQHF	TGTGCCAGCAGTGAACTGGTGAGGCTCCCGGAGGATCAGCCCCAGCATTTT	TRBV25-1	TRBJ1-5	once	.
CASSFGGRKTGELFF	TGTGCCAGCAGCTTCGGGGGGCGTAAAACCGGGGAGCTGTTTTTT	TRBV5-4	TRBJ2-2	many	.
CASSLAVLAGVHETQYF	TGTGCCAGCAGCTTAGCTGTACTAGCGGGAGTTCATGAGACCCAGTACTTC	TRBV7-2	TRBJ2-5	.	TRBD2
CASSNRTGPLNTEAFF	TGTGCCAGCAGTAATCGGACAGGCCCACTGAACACTGAAGCTTTCTTT	TRBV7-9	TRBJ1-1	.	TRBD1
CASSPNLGPAFF	TGTGCCAGCTCACCCAACCTGGGGCCGGCTTTCTTT	TRBV18	TRBJ1-1	.	.
CASSPGTGGAFYGYTF	TGTGCCAGCAGCCCGGGGACAGGGGGGGCTTTCTATGGCTACACCTTC	TRBV7-9	TRBJ1-2	.	TRBD1
CASSPQAGQDNEQFF	TGTGCCAGCTCACCACAGGCAGGGCAAGACAATGAGCAGTTCTTC	TRBV18	TRBJ2-1	.	.
CSVRRTGELFF	TGCAGTGTCAGGCGTACCGGGGAGCTGTTTTTT	TRBV20-1	TRBJ2-2	.	.
CASSHEQGNNQPQHF	TGTGCCAGCAGCCACGAACAGGGGAACAATCAGCCCCAGCATTTT	TRBV4-2	TRBJ1-5	.	TRBD1